Presented here are 32 T cell receptor beta chains from one specimen sequenced in a study of tumor and adjacent non-tumor tissue in lung cancer. This sample's RNA came from whole unsorted tissue. Three rounds of nested PCR, following a modified ARM-PCR protocol, produced the TCRbeta library. Via MiXCR, TCRdb re-called the multiplex PCR reads, giving one row per CDR3 protein. The sample has about 200,000 distinct CDR3 sequences, 60% to 85% seen once. Specimen: lung tumor tissue. The receptors derive from a man in his sixties with non-small cell lung cancer.

The genes are TRBV6-1 and TRBJ2-3; no reliable D call. This CDR3 has 13 residues. V was trimmed by 8 bases and J by 6 bases, leaving 15 bases between them. Germline V gene lookup returns CDR1 MNHNS and CDR2 SASEGT. CDR3 DNA sequence: TGTGCCAGCTCCCTAAGCCCCTTGGATACGCAGTATTTT. Protein sequence: CASSLSPLDTQYF.

The chain couples TRBV29-1 to TRBJ2-3, with TRBD2 matching over 10 bases. CDR1 is SQVTM and CDR2 is ANQGSEA in the germline V gene. The CDR3 is 14 residues long. The CDR3 spells CRVSSGGPTDTQYF. CDR3 in DNA: TGCAGAGTGTCTAGCGGGGGACCAACAGATACGCAGTATTTT.

About this clonotype: At one end the junction does not follow the germline gene, possibly because of a read error. CDR3 in DNA: TGCTGTGCTACAACAGGGGGGGTTGAGACCCAGTACTTC. It specifies CCATTGGVETQYF. This chain joins TRBV20-1 and TRBJ2-5; D possibly corresponds to TRBD1 (8 bases). Germline lookup yields CDR1 DFQATT and CDR2 SNEGSKA (reference sequence). The CDR3 consists of 13 residues.

Points on this clonotype: One end of the junction is discordant with germline, which a read error may explain. The CDR3 DNA is TGTGCCAGCAGCTCGACAGGGAGGGACTATGGCTACACCTTC. Protein: CASSSTGRDYGYTF. The chain joins TRBV5-1 to TRBJ1-2; 7 nucleotides line up with TRBD1. The CDR3 totals 14 residues. CDR1 SGHRS and CDR2 YFSETQ come from the germline V gene.

Worth noting for this clonotype: A much larger clone lies one base from this, so it may be a read error. The genes are TRBV4-2 and TRBJ1-6; possible D gene TRBD1, 5 bases. The CDR3 consists of 13 residues. CDR1 is LGHNA and CDR2 is YNFKEQ in the germline V gene. The V end lost 9 bases, the J end lost 7 bases, and 13 bases lay between the germline ends. DNA for the CDR3: TGTGCCAGTAGCACCCGACAGAATTCACCCCTCCACTTT. Protein product: CASSTRQNSPLHF.

The count of this clonotype is one. One end of the junction is discordant with germline, which a read error may explain. The gene calls are TRBV11-1 and TRBJ2-2; D possibly corresponds to TRBD2 (6 bases). The CDR3 covers 15 residues. The germline V gene encodes CDR1 SGHAT and CDR2 FQDESV (reference sequence). The CDR3 DNA reads TGTGCCACCAGCAAACTAGCTGGCGGCACCGGGGAGCCGTTTTTT. Its protein is CATSKLAGGTGEPFF. Using reference TRBV11-1 and TRBJ2-2 for the parts outside the CDR3, the full variable domain is EAEVAQSPRYKITEKSQAVAFWCDPISGHATLYWYRQILGQGPELLVQFQDESVVDDSQLPKDRFSAERLKGVDSTLKIQPAELGDSAMYLCATSKLAGGTGEPFFGEGSRLTVL.

The chain carries TRBV29-1 and TRBJ2-7; the D gene is possibly TRBD2 (6 bases). The V end was cut by 1 base, the J end by 1 base, with 11 bases between. The CDR3 is 14 residues long. The germline V gene encodes CDR1 SQVTM and CDR2 ANQGSEA. This chain's CDR3 is CSVEGLDRSYEQYF. CDR3 DNA sequence: TGCAGCGTTGAAGGACTAGACCGATCCTACGAGCAGTACTTC.

As concerns this clonotype: A clone one base away is much larger, so this may be a read error. The chain joins TRBV5-1 to TRBJ1-2; D call uncertain. This CDR3 region has 12 residues. CDR1 and CDR2 (germline): SGHRS, YFSETQ. V lost 6 bases and J 3 bases, leaving 9 bases between the germline ends. For the CDR3, the DNA is TGCGCCAGCAACTTAAGTGACTATGGCTACACCTTC. Residues: CASNLSDYGYTF.

This clonotype was counted a few times. V gene TRBV29-1 combines with J gene TRBJ2-7; 12 bases line up with TRBD2. The CDR3 has 16 residues. Germline loops: CDR1 SQVTM, CDR2 ANQGSEA. V was pared by 1 base and J by 2 bases, with 6 bases of the junction left unmatched. CDR3 coding DNA: TGCAGCGTTGAAGGGCCCGGACTAGCGGGGCCCTACGAGCAGTACTTC. It codes for CSVEGPGLAGPYEQYF.

The chain links TRBV20-1 to TRBJ2-1; 7 nucleotides agree with TRBD2. The CDR3 spans 13 residues. V lost 4 bases, J lost 4 bases, and 4 bases stayed unmatched. Germline V gives CDR1 DFQATT, CDR2 SNEGSKA (reference sequence). CDR3 loop: CSAKARGYNEQFF. The DNA for the CDR3 is TGCAGTGCTAAAGCGCGGGGGTACAATGAGCAGTTCTTC.

The V call is TRBV20-1, the J call TRBJ2-1; the D gene could be TRBD1 or TRBD2 (6 bases each). The germline V gene has CDR1 DFQATT and CDR2 SNEGSKA (reference sequence). Between the trimmed V and J ends, which lost 8 bases and 4 bases, there was a span of 21 bases. This CDR3 contains 15 residues. The CDR3 region has the DNA TGCAGTACTCCGGGGGCTAGTGGAAGTTACAATGAGCAGTTCTTC. It is translated as CSTPGASGSYNEQFF.

The chain joins TRBV20-1 to TRBJ1-3; D call uncertain. Germline loops: CDR1 DFQATT, CDR2 SNEGSKA (reference sequence). This CDR3 region has 15 residues. The V end was cut by 0 bases, the J end by 4 bases, with 13 bases between. The CDR3 bases are TGCAGTGCTAGAGAAGGTACGAATTCCGGAAACACCATATATTTT. Translation gives CSAREGTNSGNTIYF.

The V gene is TRBV6-5, the J gene TRBJ2-7, with 8 bases identical to TRBD1. After removal of 4 bases from V and 2 bases from J, the junction contained 4 bases not matched to a gene. This CDR3 contains 14 residues. The germline CDR1 and CDR2 sequences are MNHEY and SVGAGI. In DNA, the CDR3 is TGTGCCAGCAGTTCGGCACAGGGGGCCTACGAGCAGTACTTC. It codes for CASSSAQGAYEQYF.

On this clonotype itself: Germline and junction disagree at one end, which may indicate a read error. The chain combines TRBV20-1 with TRBJ1-6; D is possibly TRBD1 (6 bases). The CDR3 length is 18 residues. The germline gives CDR1 DFQATT, CDR2 SNEGSKA (reference sequence). The CDR3 loop reads CSARPLVGTPKINSPLHF. CDR3 coding DNA: TGCAGTGCTAGACCACTGGTTGGGACACCTAAAATTAATTCACCACTCCACTTT.

For this clonotype: It may be a read error: a sequence one base away is much more abundant. The rearrangement joins TRBV10-3 to TRBJ2-1; D is uncertain. The CDR3 is 12 residues long. CDR1 and CDR2 from the germline V gene are ENHRY and SYGVKD. V was pared by 10 bases and J by 7 bases, with 14 bases between. In DNA form, the CDR3 reads TGTGCCAGCCACGAGACTTCAAATGAGCAGTTCTTC. Protein product: CASHETSNEQFF.

This clonotype was found once. A read error may explain this, as a much larger clone is one base away. CDR3 loop: CASGADGTENEKLFF. The CDR3 DNA sequence: TGTGCCAGCGGGGCCGACGGGACGGAGAATGAAAAACTGTTTTTT. The chain links TRBV6-5 to TRBJ1-4; perhaps TRBD1 as D (5 bases). The CDR3 is made up of 15 amino acids. Germline lookup yields CDR1 MNHEY and CDR2 SVGAGI. Trimming took off 8 bases at V and 5 bases at J, with 18 bases between the two ends.

V usage is TRBV29-1 and J usage is TRBJ1-1; possibly TRBD1 for D (6 bases). Germline CDR1 SQVTM, CDR2 ANQGSEA. The CDR3 consists of 12 residues. The V gene lost 4 bases and the J gene lost 10 bases, with 16 bases spanning the gap. The CDR3 sequence: CSVGRGGIGAFF. In nucleotides, the CDR3 is TGCAGCGTTGGAAGAGGGGGGATTGGAGCTTTCTTT.

The genes are TRBV25-1 and TRBJ2-1, with 7 bases fitting TRBD2. This CDR3 comprises 16 residues. Germline CDR1 is MGHDK and CDR2 is SYGVNS. Trimming removed 3 bases from V and 3 bases from J; junction bases left unmatched: 8. The CDR3 sequence: CASSDLRLANYNEQFF. The CDR3 nucleotides read TGTGCCAGCAGTGATCTGAGACTAGCAAACTACAATGAGCAGTTCTTC.

Worth noting for this clonotype: The final CDR3 position lacks the conserved phenylalanine or tryptophan, pointing to a likely read error. Because the CDR3's place on the DNA is in doubt, the DNA is left out and the CDR3 is given as listed by TCRdb. V gene TRBV11-2 combines with J gene TRBJ2-6. The CDR3 region is 14 residues in length, termini included. Per germline, CDR1 SGHAT and CDR2 FQNNGV. CDR3 protein: CTSSSTSGANFLRL.

The V gene is TRBV6-5, the J gene TRBJ1-5; D possibly corresponds to TRBD1 (5 bases). CDR3 length: 13 residues. The germline CDR1 and CDR2 sequences are MNHEY and SVGAGI. V lost 8 bases to trimming and J lost 6 bases, with 14 bases between them. The CDR3 region is CASRRERGQPQHF. The DNA of the CDR3 is TGTGCCAGCCGCAGGGAAAGGGGTCAGCCCCAGCATTTT.

To note about this clonotype: This is likely a read error, given that the CDR3 carries no conserved phenylalanine or tryptophan at its end. The rearrangement uses TRBV11-2 and TRBJ2-7; TRBD1 might be the D (6 bases). Trimming took off 1 base at V and 4 bases at J, with 20 bases between the two ends. This CDR3 has 17 amino acids. From germline, CDR1 is SGHAT and CDR2 FQNNGV. CDR3 amino acids: CASSLANRARGIYEQYS. Written as DNA, the CDR3 is TGTGCCAGCAGCTTAGCAAACAGGGCGAGGGGCATTTACGAGCAGTACTCC.

This clonotype occurred a few times. J is TRBJ1-6 and V is TRBV4-2; TRBD1 aligns across 8 bases. The CDR3 is made up of 16 amino acids. Germline CDR1 and CDR2: LGHNA and YNFKEQ. The V segment lost 5 bases and the J segment 6 bases; nucleotides outside the gene matches: 9. This CDR3 is CASSSRTGSANSPLHF. The CDR3 DNA follows: TGTGCCAGCAGCTCACGGACAGGGTCGGCTAATTCACCCCTCCACTTT.

This clonotype was seen a single time. The CDR3 reads CSVEGTVQETQYF. DNA for the CDR3: TGCAGCGTTGAGGGGACAGTCCAAGAGACCCAGTACTTC. J is TRBJ2-5 and V is TRBV29-1; 7 nucleotides match TRBD1. The CDR3 totals 13 residues. J lost 1 base, V lost 3 bases, and 2 bases had no gene match. Per germline, CDR1 SQVTM and CDR2 ANQGSEA.

With regard to this clonotype: A much larger clone lies one base from this, so it may be a read error. The genes are TRBV13 and TRBJ2-3; D is undetermined. CDR3 size: 11 residues. Germline CDR1 and CDR2: PRHDT and FYEKMQ (reference sequence). This chain's CDR3 is CVSSFGHTQYF. The CDR3 DNA reads as TGTGTCAGCAGCTTTGGGCATACGCAGTATTTT. Drawing the rest from reference TRBV13 and TRBJ2-3, the complete variable domain is AAGVIQSPRHLIKEKRETATLKCYPIPRHDTVYWYQQGPGQDPQFLISFYEKMQSDKGSIPDRFSAQQFSDYHSELNMSSLELGDSALYFCVSSFGHTQYFGPGTRLTVL.

About this clonotype: The junction shows a germline mismatch at one end, possibly a read error. The chain carries TRBV11-3 and TRBJ2-2; maybe TRBD1 (5 bases). Germline V CDR1 and CDR2: SGHNT, YENEEA. The CDR3 loop spans 17 amino acids. The CDR3 DNA follows: TGTGCAAGCAGTTTAGGGGTGACAGCGTACCCCCCCGAGGAGCTGTTTTTT. It codes for CASSLGVTAYPPEELFF.

This clonotype appeared a single time. The junction departs from germline at one end; a sequencing error may be responsible. This chain uses TRBV11-1 with TRBJ2-3; D tentatively reads TRBD1 or TRBD2 (5 bases each). This CDR3 region has 19 residues. The V gene's germline CDR1 is SGHAT and CDR2 FQDESV (reference sequence). CDR3 residues: CSSSLGGEGPFISTDTQYF. Here the CDR3 DNA reads TGTTCCAGCAGCTTAGGCGGCGAGGGGCCATTCATTAGCACAGATACGCAGTATTTT.

About this clonotype itself: A junction end diverges from the germline sequence, so it may reflect a read error. This sequence joins TRBV11-1 and TRBJ1-1; 8 bases are a match to TRBD1. This CDR3 comprises 18 residues. CDR1 is SGHAT, CDR2 FQDESV, per germline (reference sequence). The CDR3 DNA follows: TGTGCCAGCAGCCTACGGGCCCTACGACAGGGGAAAAACACTAAAGCTTTCTTT. This translates into CASSLRALRQGKNTKAFF.

The V and J genes are TRBV29-1 and TRBJ1-2; D gene uncertain. Germline values: CDR1 SQVTM, CDR2 ANQGSEA. CDR3 length: 14 amino acids. V gave up 7 bases and J gave up 0 bases, with 15 bases separating them. Here the CDR3 reads CSAKTTYTNYGYTF. CDR3 DNA sequence: TGCAGCGCTAAGACGACGTATACTAACTATGGCTACACCTTC. Full variable domain (outside the CDR3, taken from reference TRBV29-1 and TRBJ1-2): SAVISQKPSRDICQRGTSLTIQCQVDSQVTMMFWYRQQPGQSLTLIATANQGSEATYESGFVIDKFPISRPNLTFSTLTVSNMSPEDSSIYLCSAKTTYTNYGYTFGSGTRLTVV.

The V and J genes are TRBV20-1 and TRBJ2-1; 10 bases match TRBD2. Germline assignment: CDR1 DFQATT and CDR2 SNEGSKA (reference sequence). V gave up 5 bases and J gave up 9 bases; unmatched junction bases: 19. CDR3 length: 17 residues. CDR3 loop: CSAPPPPGAGGFIEQFF. DNA of the CDR3: TGCAGTGCTCCTCCCCCCCCCGGAGCGGGGGGGTTCATTGAGCAGTTCTTC.

This chain links TRBV5-6 with TRBJ1-4, with a possible D match to TRBD1 (6 bases). V was pared by 3 bases and J by 6 bases, with 12 bases between. CDR1 is SGHDT and CDR2 is YYEEEE in the germline V gene. The CDR3 is 14 amino acids. The DNA of the CDR3 is TGTGCCAGCAGCTACAGGGCGGGGGATGAAAAACTGTTTTTT. Its protein product is CASSYRAGDEKLFF. The complete variable domain, with remaining parts taken from reference TRBV5-6 and TRBJ1-4, reads DAGVTQSPTHLIKTRGQQVTLRCSPKSGHDTVSWYQQALGQGPQFIFQYYEEEERQRGNFPDRFSGHQFPNYSSELNVNALLLGDSALYLCASSYRAGDEKLFFGSGTQLSVL.

The V call is TRBV4-3, the J call TRBJ1-5, with D unresolved. The CDR3 loop spans 16 amino acids. Looked up from germline, CDR1 is LGHNA and CDR2 is YSLEER. With 0 bases removed from V and 4 bases from J, the gap between germline ends came to 13 bases. The CDR3 DNA is TGCGCCAGCAGCCAAGAGTTTCACGGGGTTAATCAGCCCCAGCATTTT. Its translation is CASSQEFHGVNQPQHF.

This clonotype showed up just a few times. The V call is TRBV6-1, the J call TRBJ1-5; D gene ambiguous. V lost 1 base and J 2 bases, leaving 9 bases between the germline ends. CDR1 and CDR2 (germline): MNHNS, SASEGT. The CDR3 contains 15 residues. For the CDR3, the DNA is TGTGCCAGCAGTGAAGTGGGTGGGGGCAATCAGCCCCAGCATTTT. This sequence encodes CASSEVGGGNQPQHF.